These T cell receptor beta chains were read from a single sample in a study of blood T cell repertoires in COVID-19. Assay: immunoSEQ multiplex PCR; the TCRdb copy retains only in-frame clones and omits some. The profile shows 500,000 or so clones, around 90% of them singletons. Sequences were obtained from PBMCs or T cells enriched from blood (not recorded which). The receptors were sampled from a woman aged 18-29 years who had recovered from COVID-19. CDR3s include the opening cysteine and the closing phenylalanine or tryptophan. The D gene is left open where the match is weak. Size is omitted from some rows. Given values are once, few, many or a class for expanded clones.

abundance	v_gene	j_gene	d_gene	CDR3aa	CDR3nt
-	TRBV4-1	TRBJ2-7	TRBD1	CASSRFSGTGGYEQYF	TGCGCCAGCAGCCGATTCTCCGGGACAGGGGGCTACGAGCAGTACTTC
-	TRBV7-2	TRBJ2-7	-	CASSLGRQGVYEQYF	TGTGCCAGCAGCTTAGGTAGGCAGGGCGTGTACGAGCAGTACTTC
-	TRBV18	TRBJ2-3	TRBD2	CASSPPRAGGEDTQYF	TGTGCCAGCTCACCACCGCGGGCGGGGGGAGAAGATACGCAGTATTTT
-	TRBV30	TRBJ1-5	TRBD1	CAWSVGQGHQPQHF	TGTGCCTGGAGTGTAGGACAGGGGCATCAGCCCCAGCATTTT
-	TRBV7-3	TRBJ2-6	TRBD2	CASSPGGGVGANVLTF	TGTGCCAGCAGCCCCGGGGGGGGAGTCGGGGCCAACGTCCTGACTTTC
few	TRBV19	TRBJ1-2	-	CASSSPGDGYTF	TGTGCCAGTAGTTCCCCGGGGGATGGCTACACCTTC
-	TRBV24-1	TRBJ2-2	-	CATSDEGHGGGELFF	TGTGCCACCAGTGATGAGGGACACGGAGGCGGGGAGCTGTTTTTT
-	TRBV10-3	TRBJ1-3	TRBD1	CAISGQGISSGNTIYF	TGTGCCATTTCGGGACAGGGGATATCATCTGGAAACACCATATATTTT
-	TRBV12-3/TRBV12-4	TRBJ1-2	TRBD1	CASRRQGYGYTF	TGTGCCAGCAGGCGACAGGGGTACGGCTACACCTTC
-	TRBV19	TRBJ2-7	-	CASSPRWDSDYEQYF	TGTGCCAGTAGTCCTAGGTGGGACTCTGACTACGAGCAGTACTTC